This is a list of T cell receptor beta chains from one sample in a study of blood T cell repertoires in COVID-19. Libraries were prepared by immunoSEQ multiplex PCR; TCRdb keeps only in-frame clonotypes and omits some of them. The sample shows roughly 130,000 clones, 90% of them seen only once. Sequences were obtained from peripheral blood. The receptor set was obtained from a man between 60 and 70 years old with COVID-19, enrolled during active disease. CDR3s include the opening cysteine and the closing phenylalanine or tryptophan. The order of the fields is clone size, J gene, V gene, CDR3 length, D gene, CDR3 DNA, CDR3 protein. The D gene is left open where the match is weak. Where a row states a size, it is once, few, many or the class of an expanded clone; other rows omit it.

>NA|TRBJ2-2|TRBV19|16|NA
TGTGCCAGTAGTGTGCAGGGGGGCGCGAACACCGGGGAGCTGTTTTTT
CASSVQGGANTGELFF
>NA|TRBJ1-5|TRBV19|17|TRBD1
TGTGCCAGTAGTATTCGCCCGACAGGGGCCTCCAATCAGCCCCAGCATTTT
CASSIRPTGASNQPQHF
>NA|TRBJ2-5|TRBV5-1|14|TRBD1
TGCGCCAGCAGCTTAACAGGGGTGAGGGAGACCCAGTACTTC
CASSLTGVRETQYF
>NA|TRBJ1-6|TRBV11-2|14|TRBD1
TGTGCCAGCAGTGCAGGGGGTTGGGATTCACCCCTCCACTTT
CASSAGGWDSPLHF
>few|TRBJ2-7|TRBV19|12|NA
TGTGCCACCGGGACTCCACGATACGAGCAGTACTTC
CATGTPRYEQYF
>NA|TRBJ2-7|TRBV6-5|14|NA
TGTGCCAGCAGTACCCATAGAGGTGCCTACGAGCAGTACTTC
CASSTHRGAYEQYF
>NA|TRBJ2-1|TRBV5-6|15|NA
TGTGCCAGCAGCTTGAGGCAGGGGATTACGAATGAGCAGTTCTTC
CASSLRQGITNEQFF
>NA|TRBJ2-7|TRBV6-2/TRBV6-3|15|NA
TGTGCCAGCAGTTACTCCACCGGGAACTCCTACGAGCAGTACTTC
CASSYSTGNSYEQYF
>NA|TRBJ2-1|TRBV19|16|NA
TGTGCCAGTAGTATTGGGTCGACTACCGGTTACAATGAGCAGTTCTTC
CASSIGSTTGYNEQFF
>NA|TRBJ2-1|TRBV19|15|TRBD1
TGTGCCAGTAGTAAGACCGGGACAGGGGGAAATGAGCAGTTCTTC
CASSKTGTGGNEQFF
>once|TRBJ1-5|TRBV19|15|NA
TGTGCCAGTACTACCTCCGGACAGTTCAATCAGCCCCAGCATTTT
CASTTSGQFNQPQHF
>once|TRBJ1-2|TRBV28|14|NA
TGTGCCAGCAGTTTGGGAGAGGGCAGCTATGGCTACACCTTC
CASSLGEGSYGYTF
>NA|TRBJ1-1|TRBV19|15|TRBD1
TGTGCCAGTAGTCTTAACCCCGGGACAGGGTCTGAAGCTTTCTTT
CASSLNPGTGSEAFF
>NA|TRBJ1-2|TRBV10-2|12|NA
TGCGCCAGCAGTGTTTCTTCCTATGGCTACACCTTC
CASSVSSYGYTF
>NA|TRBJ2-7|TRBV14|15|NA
TGTGCCAGCAGCCAAACGTGGGGTAGCGGCTACGAGCAGTACTTC
CASSQTWGSGYEQYF
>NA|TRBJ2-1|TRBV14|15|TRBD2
TGTGCCAGCAGCCAAATTAGCGGGAGTTTCCATGAGCAGTTCTTC
CASSQISGSFHEQFF
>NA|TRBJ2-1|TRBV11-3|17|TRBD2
TGTGCCAGCAGCTTCCGGACTAGCGGGAGGACCTACAATGAGCAGTTCTTC
CASSFRTSGRTYNEQFF
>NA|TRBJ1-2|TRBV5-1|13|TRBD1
TGCGCCAGCAGCGCAGGGACAGCGGATGGCTACACCTTC
CASSAGTADGYTF
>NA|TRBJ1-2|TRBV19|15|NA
TGTGCCAGTAGTATGAGGGCGGGGGCTAACTATGGCTACACCTTC
CASSMRAGANYGYTF
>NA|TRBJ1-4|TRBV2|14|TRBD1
TGTGCCAGCAGCGACAGGGCAACTAATGAAAAACTGTTTTTT
CASSDRATNEKLFF
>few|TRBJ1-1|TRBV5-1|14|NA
TGCGCCAGCAGCTTGGAGGCGGTCGACACTGAAGCTTTCTTT
CASSLEAVDTEAFF
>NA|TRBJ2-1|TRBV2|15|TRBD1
TGTGCCAGCAGTGCCCCCTGGGCAGGGGGCCATGAGCAGTTCTTC
CASSAPWAGGHEQFF